This passage covers 16 T cell receptor beta chains from one sample sequenced in a study of T-cell memory formation after mild COVID-19. A single record per CDR3 protein comes from TCRdb applying MiXCR to the 5' RACE reads. The sample includes tens of thousands of distinct CDR3 sequences, roughly 6.6% of them seen just once. The specimen was PBMCs or a T cell subset sorted from them (not recorded which). The receptors here all came from an adult who had mild COVID-19 (a few samples of this study predate the infection). Cell type and time point are not known.

This clonotype showed up just a few times. The J gene is TRBJ2-7, the V gene TRBV5-1; weak D call: TRBD1 (6 bases). The CDR3 sequence is 13 residues long. Germline CDR1 and CDR2: SGHRS and YFSETQ. V lost 3 bases and J lost 3, with 10 bases in between. CDR3 DNA sequence: TGCGCCAGCAGCTATACAGGGATCTACGAGCAGTACTTC. Its protein product is CASSYTGIYEQYF.

This clonotype appeared a few times. The chain employs TRBV9 and TRBJ2-7, with a possible D match to TRBD2 (6 bases). The CDR3 is 13 amino acids. V lost 1 base and J 7 bases, leaving 12 bases between the germline ends. Germline V gives CDR1 SGDLS, CDR2 YYNGEE. The CDR3 protein is CASSVLATGEQYF. CDR3 DNA sequence: TGTGCCAGCAGCGTACTAGCGACTGGTGAGCAGTACTTC.

This clonotype was observed many times. This chain joins TRBV11-1 and TRBJ2-3; 10 bases line up with TRBD1. The trim removed 5 bases at V and 3 bases at J, leaving 5 bases unmatched. The length of the CDR3 is 15 residues. CDR1 is SGHAT, CDR2 FQDESV, per germline (reference sequence). Here the CDR3 reads CASSHPGQGTDTQYF. CDR3 DNA sequence: TGTGCCAGCAGCCACCCGGGACAGGGGACAGATACGCAGTATTTT.

This clonotype has a count of ten or more. The V gene is TRBV7-8, the J gene TRBJ1-2; D perhaps matches TRBD1 (6 bases). Trimming took 4 bases from V and 4 from J, leaving 13 bases between them. Germline CDR1 and CDR2: SGHVS and FQNEAQ. The CDR3 is made up of 14 amino acids. The DNA of the CDR3 is TGTGCCAGCAGCTCACCTCAGGACAGCTATGGCTACACCTTC. It specifies CASSSPQDSYGYTF.

This clonotype has at least ten counts. This chain joins TRBV12-3 or TRBV12-4 and TRBJ2-7, with a possible D match to TRBD2 (5 bases). V was clipped by 6 bases and J by 2 bases, with 17 bases between them. The CDR3 loop spans 15 amino acids. The chain's CDR3 is CASSSNRDPPYEQYF. The CDR3 nucleotides are TGTGCCAGCAGCTCCAACCGGGATCCACCCTACGAGCAGTACTTC.

This clonotype was seen at least ten times. This chain links TRBV5-1 with TRBJ2-7, with 9 bases aligning to TRBD2. The CDR3 runs 16 residues. Germline values: CDR1 SGHRS, CDR2 YFSETQ. The V segment lost 0 bases and the J segment 0 bases; nucleotides outside the gene matches: 4. The CDR3 here is CASSLGSAGGSYEQYF. The CDR3 region has the DNA TGCGCCAGCAGCTTGGGTTCAGCGGGGGGCTCCTACGAGCAGTACTTC.

This clonotype was found many times. V is TRBV4-3 and J is TRBJ2-3; D remains ambiguous. CDR1 is LGHNA and CDR2 is YSLEER in the germline V gene. The germline V and J ends were trimmed by 1 base and 4 bases, with 6 bases remaining between them. This CDR3 contains 13 residues. In DNA form, the CDR3 reads TGCGCCAGCAGCCAAGTTGCGGCAGATACGCAGTATTTT. The encoded protein is CASSQVAADTQYF.

This clonotype was recorded many times. The chain has TRBV15 and TRBJ1-5; maybe TRBD1 (6 bases). CDR3 length equals 15 residues. The V end was cut by 5 bases, the J end by 3 bases, with 14 bases between. Germline CDR1 reads LNHNV; CDR2 reads YYDKDF (reference sequence). The CDR3 nucleotides read TGTGCCACCAGCCGAGGGGGAGGGTTCAATCAGCCCCAGCATTTT. Translating gives CATSRGGGFNQPQHF. Full variable domain (remainder filled in from reference TRBV15 and TRBJ1-5): DAMVIQNPRYQVTQFGKPVTLSCSQTLNHNVMYWYQQKSSQAPKLLFHYYDKDFNNEADTPDNFQSRRPNTSFCFLDIRSPGLGDTAMYLCATSRGGGFNQPQHFGDGTRLSIL.

This clonotype has ten or more counts. This chain joins TRBV7-2 and TRBJ1-4; 10 bases fit TRBD1. With V trimmed by 3 bases and J by 13 bases, 11 bases remained unmatched. CDR1 is SGHTA and CDR2 is FQGNSA in the germline V gene. This CDR3 contains 15 residues. This CDR3 is CASSFSGTGDVRLFF. The CDR3 DNA follows: TGTGCCAGCAGCTTCTCCGGGACAGGGGACGTCAGACTGTTTTTT.

The chain has TRBV5-6 and TRBJ1-6, with TRBD1 matching over 9 bases. V shed 4 bases, J shed 9 bases, and the junction held 8 bases outside the gene matches. This CDR3 has 15 amino acids. Germline V gene data show CDR1 as SGHDT and CDR2 as YYEEEE. The CDR3 sequence: CASSPGQGTSSPLHF. For the CDR3, the DNA is TGTGCCAGCAGCCCGGGACAGGGCACGAGTTCACCCCTCCACTTT.

This clonotype occurred many times. For the CDR3, the DNA is TGCAGCGTTTGGATGGACAGCCAAGAGACCCAGTACTTC. This translates into CSVWMDSQETQYF. V usage is TRBV29-1 and J usage is TRBJ2-5; D might be TRBD1 (6 bases). Germline V lookup: CDR1 SQVTM, CDR2 ANQGSEA. Deletions cut 5 bases from V and 1 base from J, with 11 bases between. This CDR3 contains 13 residues.

Many counts were recorded for this clonotype. The chain is built from TRBV4-1 and TRBJ1-2, with 8 positions matching TRBD1. The CDR3 is 15 amino acids. The junction had 6 bases not matched to a gene; V was cut back by 4 bases and J by 2 bases. CDR1 and CDR2 from the germline V gene are MGHRA and YSYEKL. The CDR3 nucleotides read TGCGCCAGCAGCCCTTCGACAGGGGCAAACTATGGCTACACCTTC. Its translation is CASSPSTGANYGYTF.

This clonotype was seen at least ten times. The rearrangement uses TRBV7-6 and TRBJ2-3; possible D gene TRBD1, 6 bases. Germline CDR1 and CDR2: SGHVS and FNYEAQ. With 2 bases removed from V and 4 bases from J, the gap between germline ends came to 13 bases. CDR3 length equals 15 residues. As DNA, the CDR3 is TGTGCCAGCAGCTTAACACAGGGATTATCAGATACGCAGTATTTT. This codes for CASSLTQGLSDTQYF.

As for this clonotype: A much larger clone differs from this one at a single base, so this may be a read error. The chain has TRBV28 and TRBJ2-7; D is uncertain. V was pared by 9 bases and J by 5 bases, with 11 bases between. The CDR3 loop spans 11 amino acids. Germline CDR1 MDHEN, CDR2 SYDVKM. The CDR3 reads CARSIRDEQYF. In DNA, the CDR3 is TGTGCCAGAAGTATTAGGGACGAGCAGTACTTC. Drawing the rest from reference TRBV28 and TRBJ2-7, the complete variable domain is DVKVTQSSRYLVKRTGEKVFLECVQDMDHENMFWYRQDPGLGLRLIYFSYDVKMKEKGDIPEGYSVSREKKERFSLILESASTNQTSMYLCARSIRDEQYFGPGTRLTVT.

The chain has TRBV5-6 and TRBJ1-2, with D uncertain. This CDR3 contains 12 residues. The V and J ends lost 4 bases and 5 bases respectively, with 9 bases between them. CDR1 and CDR2 (germline): SGHDT, YYEEEE. This CDR3 reads CASSRDSYGYTF. CDR3 DNA: TGTGCCAGCAGCCGCGATAGTTATGGCTACACCTTC.

This clonotype was counted a few times. The chain is built from TRBV14 and TRBJ1-4, with a weak D call TRBD1 (5 bases). The V and J ends lost 2 bases and 8 bases respectively, with 6 bases between them. In germline, CDR1 is SGHDN, CDR2 FVKESK. The CDR3 sequence is 12 residues long. For the CDR3, the DNA is TGTGCCAGCAGCCAATGGGGGGAAAAACTGTTTTTT. It translates to CASSQWGEKLFF.